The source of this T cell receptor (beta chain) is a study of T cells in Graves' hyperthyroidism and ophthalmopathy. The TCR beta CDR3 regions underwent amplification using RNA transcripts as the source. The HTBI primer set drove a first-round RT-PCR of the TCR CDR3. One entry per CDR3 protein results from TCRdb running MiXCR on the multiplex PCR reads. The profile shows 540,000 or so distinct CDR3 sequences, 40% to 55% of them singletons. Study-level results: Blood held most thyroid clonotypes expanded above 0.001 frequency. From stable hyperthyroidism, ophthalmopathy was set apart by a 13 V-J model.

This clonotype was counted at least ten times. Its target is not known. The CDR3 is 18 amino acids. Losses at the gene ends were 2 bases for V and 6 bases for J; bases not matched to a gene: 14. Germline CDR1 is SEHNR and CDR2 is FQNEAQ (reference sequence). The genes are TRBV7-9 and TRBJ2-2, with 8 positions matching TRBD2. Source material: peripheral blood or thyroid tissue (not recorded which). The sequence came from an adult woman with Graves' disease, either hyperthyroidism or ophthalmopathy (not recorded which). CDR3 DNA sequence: TGTGCCAGCAGCTTAAGGCCTTCCCGGACTAGCCGACCCGGGGAGCTGTTTTTT. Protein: CASSLRPSRTSRPGELFF.